The rows below give T cell receptor beta chains drawn from one sample of a study of blood T cell repertoires in COVID-19. TCRdb keeps only in-frame clones here, not all; method: immunoSEQ multiplex PCR. The profile shows 80,000 to 100,000 clones, 80% of them singletons. The sequenced sample consisted of peripheral blood. These TCRs come from a woman in her sixties or seventies with acute or convalescent COVID-19. The CDR3 runs from the conserved cysteine through the conserved F or W. D genes are given only for firm matches. Rows give clone size only sometimes, using once, few, many, or a class for an expanded clone.

V gene	clone size	J gene	D gene	CDR3 protein	CDR3 DNA
TRBV28	NA	TRBJ2-7	TRBD1	CASIPGQGSYEQYF	TGTGCCAGCATACCGGGACAGGGGTCCTACGAGCAGTACTTC
TRBV5-4	NA	TRBJ1-2	NA	CASSLVTGLTYGYTF	TGTGCCAGCAGCTTGGTAACGGGACTCACCTATGGCTACACCTTC
TRBV3-1/TRBV3-2	NA	TRBJ2-1	NA	CASSQNLAGEQFF	TGTGCCAGCAGCCAAAACCTAGCAGGTGAGCAGTTCTTC
TRBV28	NA	TRBJ1-5	TRBD1	CASQDRAGQPQHF	TGTGCCAGCCAGGACAGGGCGGGTCAGCCCCAGCATTTT
TRBV5-4	NA	TRBJ1-2	TRBD1	CAGSEGAANYGYTF	TGTGCCGGCTCTGAGGGGGCAGCTAACTATGGCTACACCTTC
TRBV6-5	NA	TRBJ2-1	TRBD1	CASSPGQYNEQFF	TGTGCCAGCAGTCCGGGACAGTACAATGAGCAGTTCTTC
TRBV14	NA	TRBJ2-5	NA	CASSPEMLGRKYF	TGTGCCAGCAGCCCCGAGATGTTGGGGAGAAAGTACTTC
TRBV3-1/TRBV3-2	many	TRBJ1-4	NA	CASSQGIPYDYREKLFF	TGTGCCAGCAGCCAGGGCATCCCATACGACTACCGTGAAAAACTGTTTTTT
TRBV18	NA	TRBJ2-1	TRBD2	CASSSFSVAGGLSSYNEQFF	TGTGCCAGCTCATCGTTTTCTGTAGCGGGGGGGTTGAGCTCCTACAATGAGCAGTTCTTC
TRBV5-4	NA	TRBJ2-7	NA	CASSSGLQYEQYF	TGTGCCAGCAGCTCAGGACTCCAATACGAGCAGTACTTC
TRBV5-6	NA	TRBJ1-5	NA	CASSSRAGFSNQPQHF	TGTGCCAGCAGCTCCCGGGCGGGGTTTAGCAATCAGCCCCAGCATTTT
TRBV10-3	once	TRBJ2-3	TRBD1	CAISDPVQGGTDTQYF	TGTGCCATCAGTGACCCCGTACAGGGGGGCACAGATACGCAGTATTTT
TRBV3-1/TRBV3-2	NA	TRBJ1-4	NA	CASSQGIGKLFF	TGTGCCAGCAGCCAGGGCATCGGAAAACTGTTTTTT